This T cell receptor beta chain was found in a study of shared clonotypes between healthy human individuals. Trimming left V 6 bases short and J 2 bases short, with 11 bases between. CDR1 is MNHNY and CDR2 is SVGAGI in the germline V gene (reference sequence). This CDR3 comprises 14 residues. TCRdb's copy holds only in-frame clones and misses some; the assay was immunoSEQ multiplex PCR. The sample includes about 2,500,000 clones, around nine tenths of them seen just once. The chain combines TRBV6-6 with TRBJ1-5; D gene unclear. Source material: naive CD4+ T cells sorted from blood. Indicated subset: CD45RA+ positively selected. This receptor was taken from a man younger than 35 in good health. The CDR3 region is CASSPSNGNQPQHF. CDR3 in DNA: TGTGCCAGCAGCCCCTCAAATGGCAATCAGCCCCAGCATTTT.